This is a list of T cell receptor beta chains from one sample in a study of T-cell memory formation after mild COVID-19. A single record per CDR3 protein comes from TCRdb applying MiXCR to the 5' RACE reads. Altogether more than 300,000 distinct CDR3 sequences are present, about 13% being singletons, with the ten largest covering under 25%. Sequencing used PBMCs or a T cell subset sorted from them (not recorded which). These TCRs come from a man aged 18 to 30 who had mild COVID-19 (a few samples of this study predate the infection). Cell type and time point are not known. The CDR3 runs from the conserved cysteine through the conserved F or W. D genes are given only for firm matches. Where a row states a size, it is once, few, many or the class of an expanded clone; other rows omit it.

V	size	D	length	J	CDR3	DNA
TRBV7-9	few	NA	14	TRBJ2-5	CASSSAREQETQYF	TGTGCCAGCAGCTCCGCCCGGGAACAAGAGACCCAGTACTTC
TRBV6-6	NA	NA	13	TRBJ1-5	CASSYGGGEPQHF	TGTGCCAGCAGTTACGGCGGAGGGGAGCCCCAGCATTTT
TRBV10-3	NA	NA	13	TRBJ1-1	CAISESGWTEAFF	TGTGCCATCAGTGAGTCAGGGTGGACTGAAGCTTTCTTT
TRBV20-1	NA	TRBD1	13	TRBJ1-1	CSARVRQGTEAFF	TGCAGTGCTAGAGTAAGACAGGGCACTGAAGCTTTCTTT
TRBV7-9	few	TRBD2	17	TRBJ2-5	CASSTRRPAGVSETQYF	TGTGCCAGCAGCACCCGCCGCCCAGCGGGGGTCTCGGAGACCCAGTACTTC
TRBV6-5	NA	NA	16	TRBJ2-1	CASSKRTDGSYNEQFF	TGTGCCAGCAGTAAGCGGACAGATGGCTCCTACAATGAGCAGTTCTTC
TRBV28	few	NA	12	TRBJ1-5	CASSSGPPVQHF	TGTGCCAGCAGTTCGGGACCCCCGGTCCAGCATTTT
TRBV29-1	NA	NA	13	TRBJ1-2	CSVGGWTAEGYTF	TGCAGCGTTGGGGGCTGGACGGCGGAGGGCTACACCTTC
TRBV20-1	NA	NA	11	TRBJ2-1	CSRASGNEQFF	TGCAGCCGGGCCTCGGGGAATGAGCAGTTCTTC
TRBV5-1	NA	NA	15	TRBJ2-5	CASSFGMAAQETQYF	TGCGCCAGCAGCTTCGGTATGGCAGCTCAAGAGACCCAGTACTTC
TRBV28	many	NA	13	TRBJ1-1	CASSLSRGGEAFF	TGTGCCAGCAGTTTATCCCGCGGGGGGGAAGCTTTCTTT
TRBV6-5	NA	TRBD2	14	TRBJ2-3	CASSSGGRTDTQYF	TGTGCCAGCAGTTCGGGGGGGCGCACAGATACGCAGTATTTT
TRBV6-2/TRBV6-3	few	NA	20	TRBJ2-3	CASSYSKNPRSPDDLDTQYF	TGTGCCAGCAGTTACTCGAAGAATCCGAGGTCGCCAGACGATTTAGATACGCAGTATTTT
TRBV7-3	NA	NA	16	TRBJ2-3	CASSGGDSRDPHTQYF	TGTGCCAGCAGCGGAGGGGACTCCCGAGACCCCCATACGCAGTATTTT
TRBV6-2/TRBV6-3	few	NA	17	TRBJ2-1	CASRKGSGGGKYNEQFF	TGTGCCAGCAGGAAAGGGTCTGGTGGGGGGAAATACAATGAGCAGTTCTTC
TRBV7-9	many	NA	17	TRBJ2-3	CASSSRHLGTSTDTQYF	TGTGCCAGCAGCTCCCGCCATCTCGGCACTAGCACAGATACGCAGTATTTT
TRBV20-1	few	NA	13	TRBJ2-2	CSAKAGYTGELFF	TGCAGTGCTAAGGCAGGCTACACCGGGGAGCTGTTTTTT
TRBV4-3	few	TRBD2	17	TRBJ2-5	CASSQAYKGLAQETQYF	TGCGCCAGCAGCCAAGCTTACAAAGGACTAGCGCAAGAGACCCAGTACTTC
TRBV7-3	NA	TRBD1	15	TRBJ1-2	CASSPNPGQGSGYTF	TGTGCCAGCAGCCCGAATCCGGGACAGGGAAGTGGCTACACCTTC
TRBV9	NA	TRBD2	14	TRBJ2-3	CASSGPGGIDTQYF	TGTGCCAGCAGCGGTCCGGGGGGAATAGATACGCAGTATTTT
TRBV23-1	NA	NA	11	TRBJ1-2	CASPPCHGYTF	TGCGCCAGCCCCCCATGCCATGGCTACACCTTC
TRBV15	NA	NA	14	TRBJ2-7	CATSRVSGAYEQYF	TGTGCCACCAGCAGAGTTTCCGGGGCATACGAGCAGTACTTC
TRBV11-2	NA	TRBD2	16	TRBJ2-3	CASSLDSTLAGVRRYF	TGTGCCAGCAGCTTAGATTCGACACTAGCGGGGGTCCGCCGGTATTTT
TRBV3-1	NA	TRBD1	15	TRBJ1-5	CASSQLTGGGQPQHF	TGTGCCAGCAGCCAACTCACAGGGGGCGGTCAGCCCCAGCATTTT
TRBV15	few	TRBD1	15	TRBJ1-3	CATRDRDRVLDTIYF	TGTGCCACCAGGGATCGGGACAGGGTGTTGGACACCATATATTTT
TRBV24-1	NA	NA	13	TRBJ2-5	CATSDLDRTTQYF	TGTGCCACCAGTGATTTGGACAGGACGACCCAGTACTTC
TRBV11-2	NA	NA	16	TRBJ1-2	CASSWAHAGDNYGYTF	TGTGCCAGCAGCTGGGCTCATGCAGGGGATAACTATGGCTACACCTTC